This TCR beta chain was found in a study of blood T cell repertoires in COVID-19 (dated by TCRdb to 2018 to 2021). For the study in its entirety: Samples from collaborators originated in the United States, Italy and Spain and spanned both the acute and convalescent phases of COVID-19. The material from the prospective study consisted of cDNA or gDNA derived from T cells, B-cell-depleted T cells, or PBMCs. The dataset comprised deeply sampled blood TCRbeta repertoires from subjects exposed to, actively infected with, or recovered from COVID-19. The repertoires were released in a freely available public database meant as a resource for research on the immune response to SARS-CoV-2. The samples were drawn from the first 160 participants of the ongoing ImmuneRACE study and from some 1,300 subjects provided by 6 global collaborators. Nearly every sample came with metadata listing a de-identified subject ID, COVID-19 status, age in years and sex. HLA class I and class II types, where available, came from metadata supplied by the sample provider rather than from assay-based typing. The investigation overall reported the following: Clinical and demographic metadata were provided uncurated, with the amount varying by source and participant.

Notes on this clone: What antigen it recognizes has not been identified. The input lacks base qualities; no much larger clone sits a single base away.

TCRbeta CDR3 regions were amplified from genomic DNA by means of the immunoSEQ Assay, a bias-controlled multiplex PCR. The original methods were these. The number of nucleated cells in each sample was estimated by amplification of reference gene primers within the assay. To quantify the absolute abundance of each unique TCRbeta CDR3 rearrangement, sequence reads were collapsed and filtered. Productive Simpson clonality was computed per sample as the square root of Simpson's diversity index over productive rearrangements. TCRdb provides this immuneACCESS table in a form limited to in-frame rearrangements. Some clones are lacking; in checked studies, under half of them reflect an unresolved V gene, and why the rest are absent is not known. V, J and clone size are those of that table, while D and trimming were read from the DNA. The table for this sample lists tens of thousands of clones; over 75% of them were counted only once. Roughly 12% of the sample is taken by the ten largest.

Each collaborating institution followed its own protocols to collect whole blood in K2EDTA tubes. For TCRbeta analysis, collaborators shipped samples as frozen whole blood, isolated PBMCs, or DNA extracted from either of those sample types. Including cysteine and phenylalanine, the CDR3 has 13 amino acids. The sequence is cut down to CDR3 DNA, 39 bases in frame from base 1. A distance of 11 bases separates the germline ends of V and J, which lose 6 bases and 0 bases respectively. From a lookup of the germline V gene, CDR1 and CDR2 are SQVTM and ANQGSEA. The source of this sequence is a human donor in a cohort sampled during active COVID-19. The sample consisted of peripheral blood. Here the chain combines TRBV29-1 and TRBJ1-1; the D gene is unclear. Here the CDR3 is given as CSVTNEVNTEAFF. The nucleotides read TGCAGCGTAACAAATGAGGTGAACACTGAAGCTTTCTTT.